One and the same sample provided the 2 T cell receptor beta chains below, sequenced in a study of memory CD4+ T cells and cytomegalovirus serostatus. Single viable CD3+CD4+CD8-CD45RO+ cells were sorted as the memory CD4+ T cells. The data were produced by immunoSEQ multiplex PCR, yet TCRdb's version contains in-frame clones alone and is incomplete. The sample records about 52,000 clones, approximately 78% being singletons. Sequenced sample: memory CD4+ T cells from blood. These TCRs come from an adult in good health and CMV-seronegative.

The CDR3, as DNA: TGTGCCTGGACCCGGGGCGGGAATGAAGCTTTCTTT. Residues: CAWTRGGNEAFF. V and J are TRBV30 and TRBJ1-1, with D maybe TRBD1 (5 bases). Germline V gives CDR1 GTSNPN, CDR2 SVGIG (reference sequence). The CDR3 spans 12 residues. Trimming took off 4 bases at V and 7 bases at J, with 13 bases between the two ends.

The table lists this clone with a few counts. The chain carries TRBV11-2 and TRBJ2-3; D ambiguous. V was clipped by 4 bases and J by 3 bases, with 8 bases between them. From germline, CDR1 is SGHAT and CDR2 FQNNGV. The CDR3 contains 13 residues. CDR3: CASSSLSTDTQYF. The CDR3, as DNA: TGTGCCAGCAGCTCTTTGTCGACAGATACGCAGTATTTT.